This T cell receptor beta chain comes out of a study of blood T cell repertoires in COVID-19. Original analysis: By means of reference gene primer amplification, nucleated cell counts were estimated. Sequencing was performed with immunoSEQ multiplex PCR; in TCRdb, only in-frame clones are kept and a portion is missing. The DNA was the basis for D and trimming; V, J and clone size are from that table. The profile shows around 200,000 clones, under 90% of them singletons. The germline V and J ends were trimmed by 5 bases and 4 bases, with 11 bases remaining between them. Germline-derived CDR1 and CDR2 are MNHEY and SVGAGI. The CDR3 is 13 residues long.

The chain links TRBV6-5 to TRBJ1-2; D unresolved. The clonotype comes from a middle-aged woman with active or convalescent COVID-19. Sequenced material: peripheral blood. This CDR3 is CASSLDGSYGYTF. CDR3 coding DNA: TGTGCCAGCAGTCTAGACGGTTCCTATGGCTACACCTTC.